The present entry profiles one T cell receptor beta chain with its context. Germline V lookup: CDR1 LGHDT, CDR2 YNNKEL (reference sequence). CDR3 size: 18 residues. V lost 3 bases to trimming and J lost 4 bases; unmatched junction nucleotides: 15. This entry is derived from a study of blood T cell repertoires in COVID-19. Profiling relied on immunoSEQ multiplex PCR, and the TCRdb table lists in-frame clones only, not all of them. The table has fewer than 200,000 clones, over 60% seen once. The rearrangement links TRBV3-1 (or the pseudogene TRBV3-2) to TRBJ2-7; TRBD2 matches at 10 bases. This TCR derives from a woman between 65 and 79 years old with acute or convalescent COVID-19. Sequencing was done on a sample of peripheral blood. The CDR3 DNA sequence: TGTGCCAGCAGCCACAAACCTGCAGGACTAGCGGCCCGGTACGAGCAGTACTTC. It codes for CASSHKPAGLAARYEQYF.